What follows describes a single TCR beta chain. Its specificity is unknown. Germline CDR1 reads MNHEY; CDR2 reads SMNVEV (reference sequence). This CDR3 contains 12 residues. V was trimmed by 2 bases and J by 8 bases, leaving 9 bases between them. The sample's time point: pre-sensitization, week 0. Stated treatment: therapeutic diphenylcyclopropenone sensitization with weekly scalp DPC. TCRdb reanalysed the RACE reads using MiXCR and keeps one entry per CDR3 protein. The repertoire includes 300,000 to 450,000 distinct CDR3 sequences, 5.5% of them detected once, and about 8.2% sits in the top ten. This specimen comes from a study of human T cells and chemical hapten exposure. Study-level findings and limits: The study found that DPC sensitization did not change TCRs above 1 in 1000 frequency. Donors' alopecia may make their immune response differ from healthy people's.

The sample in question was whole blood, obtained in connection with sensitization to the hapten diphenylcyclopropenone (DPC). The chain links TRBV27 to TRBJ1-1, with D perhaps matching TRBD1 (5 bases). The receptor's source is a woman aged 18-29 years with alopecia areata. Some clones in this sample may be carry-over from other donors' samples. The CDR3 DNA reads as TGTGCCAGCAGTTTAAGGGGTGCGGAAGCTTTCTTT. Its protein product is CASSLRGAEAFF.